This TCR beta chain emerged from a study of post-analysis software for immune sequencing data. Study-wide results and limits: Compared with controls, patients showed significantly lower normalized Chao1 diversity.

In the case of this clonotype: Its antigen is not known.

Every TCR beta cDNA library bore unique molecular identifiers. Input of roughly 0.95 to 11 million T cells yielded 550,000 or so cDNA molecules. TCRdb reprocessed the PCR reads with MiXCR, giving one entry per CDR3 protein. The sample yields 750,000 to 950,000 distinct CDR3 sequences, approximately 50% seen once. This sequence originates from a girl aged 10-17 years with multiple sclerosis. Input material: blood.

The CDR3 DNA is TGTGCCAGCAGGACAGGGGGTGGAATTCATAGCAATCAGCCCCAGCATTTT. Amino acids: CASRTGGGIHSNQPQHF. This chain uses TRBV6-6 with TRBJ1-5, with 9 bases lining up with TRBD1. CDR3 length equals 17 residues. Germline loops: CDR1 MNHNY, CDR2 SVGAGI (reference sequence). The junction had 9 bases not matched to a gene; V was cut back by 6 bases and J by 0 bases.